Listed here is a single TCR beta chain. Its antigen is as yet unknown. Construction of the TCRbeta library involved unique molecular identifiers. In TCRdb, the PCR reads were re-called with MiXCR into one record per CDR3 protein. This sample has some 310,000 distinct CDR3 sequences, with 23% found just once. This record belongs to a study of T-cell reconstitution after alpha-beta-depleted transplantation in children. Study outcomes and limitations: It was surviving recipient T cells and thymic progenitors that gave some patients high TCRbeta diversity at day 60. Several hundred expanded graft clones reportedly supplied alpha-beta T cells about two months after transplant. Most T-cell counts and diversity one year after the transplant came from T cells that were newly produced.

The receptor was derived from a male patient under 18 who had a stem cell transplant for acute lymphoblastic leukemia, so the T cells may come from the graft donor. Sequenced here: PBMCs, mostly from graft donor cells, sampled 180 days after TCRalphabeta/CD19-depleted stem cell transplant.

Written as DNA, the CDR3 is TGCGCCAGCAGCCGCAGTCGCCAAGAGACCCAGTACTTC. Protein sequence: CASSRSRQETQYF. This chain links TRBV4-1 with TRBJ2-5, with unresolved D. Germline assignment: CDR1 MGHRA and CDR2 YSYEKL. The CDR3 extends over 13 amino acids. The V end lost 4 bases, the J end lost 1 base, and 7 bases lay between the germline ends.